This TCR beta chain is drawn from a study of Ad26.COV2.S vaccination and SARS-CoV-2 variants. Sample treatment: some 19 received Ad26.COV2.S at low or high dose, single or two shots; about 5 received placebo; per-sample allocation not given. At day 63 after the first vaccine or placebo injection, samples were drawn. Adults aged 18-55 years in Boston included the donor. This CDR3 comprises 16 residues. The ends were cut back, 6 bases at V and 2 bases at J, with 18 bases in the middle. The V gene's germline CDR1 is SGHTA and CDR2 FQGTGA. Clones were sequenced by immunoSEQ multiplex PCR, and TCRdb holds only the in-frame ones, with some missing. The table records hundreds of thousands of clones, 89% of them present only once.

Specimen: peripheral blood, collected in a trial of Ad26.COV2.S vaccine versus placebo. This chain joins TRBV7-3 and TRBJ2-3; D is tentatively TRBD1 or TRBD2 (6 bases each). This clonotype was sampled from a person aged 18 to 65 who received the Ad26.COV2.S COVID-19 vaccine or a placebo. CDR3 residues: CASSNSIGGHTDTQYF. The CDR3 nucleotides are TGTGCCAGCAGTAACTCCATCGGGGGACACACAGATACGCAGTATTTT.